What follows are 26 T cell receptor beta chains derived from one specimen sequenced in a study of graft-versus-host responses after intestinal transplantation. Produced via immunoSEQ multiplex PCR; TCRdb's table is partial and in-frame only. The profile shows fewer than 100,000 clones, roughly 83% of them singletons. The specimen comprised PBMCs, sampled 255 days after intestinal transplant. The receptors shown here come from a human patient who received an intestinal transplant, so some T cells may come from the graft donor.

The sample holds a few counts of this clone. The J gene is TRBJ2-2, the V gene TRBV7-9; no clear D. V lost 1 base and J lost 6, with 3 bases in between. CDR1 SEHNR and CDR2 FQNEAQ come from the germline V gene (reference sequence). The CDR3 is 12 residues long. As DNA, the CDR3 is TGTGCCAGCAGCTTAGGGTCCGGGGAGCTGTTTTTT. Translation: CASSLGSGELFF.

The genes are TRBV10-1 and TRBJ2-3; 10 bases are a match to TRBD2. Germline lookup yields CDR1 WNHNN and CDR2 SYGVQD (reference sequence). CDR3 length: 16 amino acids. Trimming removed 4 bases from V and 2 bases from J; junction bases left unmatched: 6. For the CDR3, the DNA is TGCGCCAGCAGTGCCGGGACTAGCGCACTCACAGATACGCAGTATTTT. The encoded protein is CASSAGTSALTDTQYF.

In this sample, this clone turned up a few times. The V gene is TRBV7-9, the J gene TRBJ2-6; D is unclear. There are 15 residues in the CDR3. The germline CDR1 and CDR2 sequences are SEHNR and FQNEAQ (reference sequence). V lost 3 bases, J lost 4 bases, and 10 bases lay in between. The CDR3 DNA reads TGTGCCAGCAGCTTCTCCGCCCCGGGGGCCAACGTCCTGACTTTC. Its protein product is CASSFSAPGANVLTF.

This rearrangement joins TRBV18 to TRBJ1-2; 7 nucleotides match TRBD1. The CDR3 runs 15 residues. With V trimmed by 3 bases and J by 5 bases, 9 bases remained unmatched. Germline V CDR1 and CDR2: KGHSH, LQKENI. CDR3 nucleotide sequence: TGTGCCAGCTCACCGGATACGCCGGGACAGTATGGCTACACCTTC. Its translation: CASSPDTPGQYGYTF.

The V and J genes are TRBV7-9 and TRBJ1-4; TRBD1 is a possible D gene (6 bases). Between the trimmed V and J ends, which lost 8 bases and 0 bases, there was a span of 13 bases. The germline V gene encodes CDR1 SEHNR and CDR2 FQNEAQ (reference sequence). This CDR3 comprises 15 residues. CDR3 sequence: CASLQGPATNEKLFF. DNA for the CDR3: TGTGCCAGCCTACAGGGCCCGGCAACTAATGAAAAACTGTTTTTT. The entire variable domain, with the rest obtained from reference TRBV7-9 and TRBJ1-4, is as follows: DTGVSQNPRHKITKRGQNVTFRCDPISEHNRLYWYRQTLGQGPEFLTYFQNEAQLEKSRLLSDRFSAERPKGSFSTLEIQRTEQGDSAMYLCASLQGPATNEKLFFGSGTQLSVL.

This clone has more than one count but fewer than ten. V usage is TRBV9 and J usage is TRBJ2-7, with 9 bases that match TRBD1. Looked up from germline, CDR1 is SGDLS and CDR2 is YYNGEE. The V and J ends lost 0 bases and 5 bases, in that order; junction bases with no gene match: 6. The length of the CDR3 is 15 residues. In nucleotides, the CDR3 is TGTGCCAGCAGCGTAGGCGGGGACAGGGTCCACGAGCAGTACTTC. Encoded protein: CASSVGGDRVHEQYF.

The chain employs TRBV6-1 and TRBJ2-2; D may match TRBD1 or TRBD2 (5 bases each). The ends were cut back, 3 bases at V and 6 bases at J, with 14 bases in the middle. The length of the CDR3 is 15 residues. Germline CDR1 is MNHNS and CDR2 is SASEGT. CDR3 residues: CASSEGERGSGELFF. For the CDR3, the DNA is TGTGCCAGCAGTGAGGGGGAAAGGGGATCCGGGGAGCTGTTTTTT.

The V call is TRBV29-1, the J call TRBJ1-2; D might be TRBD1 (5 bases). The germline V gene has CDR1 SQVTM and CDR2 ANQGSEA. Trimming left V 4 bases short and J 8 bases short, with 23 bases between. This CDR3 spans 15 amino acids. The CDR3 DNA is TGCAGCGTTGCGCGCTCCAGGTCGGCGCGGGGGGGCTACACCTTC. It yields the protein CSVARSRSARGGYTF.

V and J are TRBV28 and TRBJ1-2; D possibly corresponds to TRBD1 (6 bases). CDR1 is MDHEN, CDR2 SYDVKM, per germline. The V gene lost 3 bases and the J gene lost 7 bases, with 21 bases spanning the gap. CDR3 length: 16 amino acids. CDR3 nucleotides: TGTGCCAGCAGTTTGGAGCAACCGGGACAAGCCGGTGGCTACACCTTC. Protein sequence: CASSLEQPGQAGGYTF.

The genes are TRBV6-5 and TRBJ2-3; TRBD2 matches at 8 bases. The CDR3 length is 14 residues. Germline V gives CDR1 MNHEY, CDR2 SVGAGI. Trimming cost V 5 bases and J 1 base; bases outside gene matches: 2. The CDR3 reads CASSLTSGTDTQYF. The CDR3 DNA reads TGTGCCAGCAGTCTGACTAGCGGCACAGATACGCAGTATTTT.

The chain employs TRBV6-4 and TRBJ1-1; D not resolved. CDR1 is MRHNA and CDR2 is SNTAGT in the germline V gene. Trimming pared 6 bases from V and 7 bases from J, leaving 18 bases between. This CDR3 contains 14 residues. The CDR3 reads CASRVGPSGGEAFF. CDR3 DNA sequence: TGTGCCAGCAGGGTAGGCCCCTCTGGCGGTGAAGCTTTCTTT.

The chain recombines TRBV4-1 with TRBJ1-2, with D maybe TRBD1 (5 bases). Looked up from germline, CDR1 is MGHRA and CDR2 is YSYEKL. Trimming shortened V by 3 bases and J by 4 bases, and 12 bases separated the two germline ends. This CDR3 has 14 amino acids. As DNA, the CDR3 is TGCGCCAGCAGCCACCCACAGGTTCTCTATGGCTACACCTTC. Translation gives CASSHPQVLYGYTF.

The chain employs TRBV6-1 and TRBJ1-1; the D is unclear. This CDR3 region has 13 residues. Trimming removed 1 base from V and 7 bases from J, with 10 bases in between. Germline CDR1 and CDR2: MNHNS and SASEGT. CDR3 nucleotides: TGTGCCAGCAGTGAAGGTTCAGAAAGTGAAGCTTTCTTT. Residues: CASSEGSESEAFF.

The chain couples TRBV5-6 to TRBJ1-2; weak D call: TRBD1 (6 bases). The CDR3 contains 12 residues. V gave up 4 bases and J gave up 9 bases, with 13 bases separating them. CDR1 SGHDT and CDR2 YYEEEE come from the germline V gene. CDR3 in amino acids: CASSLDRNSYTF. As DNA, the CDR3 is TGTGCCAGCAGCCTTGACAGGAACAGCTACACCTTC.

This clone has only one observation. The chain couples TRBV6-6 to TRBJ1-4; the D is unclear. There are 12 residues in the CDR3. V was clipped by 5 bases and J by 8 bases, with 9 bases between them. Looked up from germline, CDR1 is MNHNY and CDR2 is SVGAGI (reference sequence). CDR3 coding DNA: TGTGCCAGCAGTCGACCTGGGGAAAAACTGTTTTTT. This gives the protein CASSRPGEKLFF.

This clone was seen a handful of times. DNA of the CDR3: TGCGCCAGCAGCTTGGCCACTGGTCCCGAGCAGTACTTC. Translating it yields CASSLATGPEQYF. The rearrangement joins TRBV5-1 to TRBJ2-7; D remains unclear. The ends were cut back, 0 bases at V and 6 bases at J, with 10 bases in the middle. The germline V gene has CDR1 SGHRS and CDR2 YFSETQ. The CDR3 has 13 residues.

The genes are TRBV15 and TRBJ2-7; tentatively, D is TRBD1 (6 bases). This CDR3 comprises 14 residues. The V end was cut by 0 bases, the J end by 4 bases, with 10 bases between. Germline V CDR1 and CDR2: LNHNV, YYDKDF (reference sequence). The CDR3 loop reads CATSRDGGWYEQYF. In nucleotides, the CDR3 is TGTGCCACCAGCAGAGATGGGGGCTGGTACGAGCAGTACTTC.

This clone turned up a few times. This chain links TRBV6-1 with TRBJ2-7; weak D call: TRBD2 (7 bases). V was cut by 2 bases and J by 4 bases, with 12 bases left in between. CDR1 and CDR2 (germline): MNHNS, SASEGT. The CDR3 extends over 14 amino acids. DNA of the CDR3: TGTGCCAGCAGTGAAAGGGAGGGGGGTTACGAGCAGTACTTC. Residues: CASSEREGGYEQYF.

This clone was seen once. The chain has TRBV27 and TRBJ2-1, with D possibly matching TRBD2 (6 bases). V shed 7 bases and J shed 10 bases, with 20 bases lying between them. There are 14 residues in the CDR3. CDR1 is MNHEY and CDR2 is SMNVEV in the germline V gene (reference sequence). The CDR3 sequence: CASIPGGGPSEQFF. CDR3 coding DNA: TGTGCCAGCATCCCCGGGGGAGGTCCTAGCGAGCAGTTCTTC.

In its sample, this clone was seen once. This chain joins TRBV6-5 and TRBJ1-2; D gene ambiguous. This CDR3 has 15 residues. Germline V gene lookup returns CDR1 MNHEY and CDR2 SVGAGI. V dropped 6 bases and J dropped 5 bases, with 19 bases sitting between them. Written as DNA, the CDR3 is TGTGCCAGCAGCCTCTCTGGTCCAGCGGTATATGGCTACACCTTC. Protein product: CASSLSGPAVYGYTF.

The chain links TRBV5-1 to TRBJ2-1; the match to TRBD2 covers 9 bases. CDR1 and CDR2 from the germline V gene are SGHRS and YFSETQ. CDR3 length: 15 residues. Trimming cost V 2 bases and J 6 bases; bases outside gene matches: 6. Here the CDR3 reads CASSFAGGLVNEQFF. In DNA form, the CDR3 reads TGCGCCAGCAGCTTTGCGGGGGGGCTGGTCAATGAGCAGTTCTTC.

CDR3 nucleotides: TGTGCCAGCAGTCTGTCCGTCTCCTACGAGCAGTACTTC. Translation gives CASSLSVSYEQYF. V is TRBV27 and J is TRBJ2-7, with D uncertain. Germline V gives CDR1 MNHEY, CDR2 SMNVEV (reference sequence). The V end was cut by 5 bases, the J end by 0 bases, with 8 bases between. The CDR3 spans 13 residues.

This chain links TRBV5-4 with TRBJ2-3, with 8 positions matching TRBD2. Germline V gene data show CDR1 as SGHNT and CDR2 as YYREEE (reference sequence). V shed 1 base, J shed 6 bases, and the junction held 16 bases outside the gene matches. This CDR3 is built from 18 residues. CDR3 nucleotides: TGTGCCAGCAGCTTGTTGGGCGGGGGGCCAGAAAGGAGGGATACGCAGTATTTT. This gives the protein CASSLLGGGPERRDTQYF.

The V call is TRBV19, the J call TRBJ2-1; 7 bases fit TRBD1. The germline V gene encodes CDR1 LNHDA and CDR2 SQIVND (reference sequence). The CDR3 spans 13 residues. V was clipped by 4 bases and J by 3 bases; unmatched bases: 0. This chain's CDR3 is CASSTGGYNEQFF. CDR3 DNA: TGTGCCAGTAGTACAGGGGGCTACAATGAGCAGTTCTTC. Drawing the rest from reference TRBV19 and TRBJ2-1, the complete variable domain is DGGITQSPKYLFRKEGQNVTLSCEQNLNHDAMYWYRQDPGQGLRLIYYSQIVNDFQKGDIAEGYSVSREKKESFPLTVTSAQKNPTAFYLCASSTGGYNEQFFGPGTRLTVL.

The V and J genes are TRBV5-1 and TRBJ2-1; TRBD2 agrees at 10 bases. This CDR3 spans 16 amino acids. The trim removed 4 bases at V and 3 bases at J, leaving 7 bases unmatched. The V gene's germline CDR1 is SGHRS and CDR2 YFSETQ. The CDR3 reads CASSPDSGRHYNEQFF. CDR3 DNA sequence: TGCGCCAGCAGCCCAGATAGCGGGAGGCACTACAATGAGCAGTTCTTC.

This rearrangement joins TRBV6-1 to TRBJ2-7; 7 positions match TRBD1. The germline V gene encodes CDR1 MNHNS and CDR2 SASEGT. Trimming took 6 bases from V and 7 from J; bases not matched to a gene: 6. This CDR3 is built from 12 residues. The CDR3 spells CASRPTGKEQYF. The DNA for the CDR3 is TGTGCCAGCAGACCGACAGGGAAGGAGCAGTACTTC.